This TCR beta chain was documented in a study of CD8 T cells in ankylosing spondylitis listed by TCRdb under 2017. Describing the broader study: To find TCR variants linked to disease, the study profiled T cell receptor beta repertoires in ankylosing spondylitis patients and healthy donors. Peripheral blood was sampled, and synovial fluid was also collected from ankylosing spondylitis patients. In total, the full study cohort was made up of 110 or so healthy donors and about two dozen ankylosing spondylitis patients. Study-level results and caveats: The disease-linked clones had a CD8+ phenotype and were found at relatively low frequencies in peripheral blood. Some of the motif variants had been reported before in the synovial fluid and blood of reactive arthritis patients, a finding that suggests common disease-initiation mechanisms. A TCR beta motif of about 8 highly homologous amino acid variants appeared characteristic of blood from ankylosing spondylitis patients. Significant enrichment of the disease-linked clones was reported in matched synovial fluid samples from ankylosing spondylitis patients.

Its CDR3 holds 17 amino acids, cysteine through phenylalanine. Only the CDR3 DNA is retained, 51 bases long and in frame from the first base. CDR1 SEHNR and CDR2 FQNEAQ were looked up in the germline V gene (reference sequence). This clonotype was seen just once. There is no known antigen for this receptor. The junction departs from the called germline gene at one end, perhaps through a read error. The reads were generated on an Illumina HiSeq 2500. Quantitative 5'-RACE with molecular barcodes was the method used to prepare the TCR beta libraries. The original methods were these. A new computational method, built on a probabilistic model of VDJ rearrangement, was used to identify disease-linked TCR variants. TCRdb took the public reads, trimmed them with fastp at Q25, ran MiXCR for clone calling and kept in-frame beta chains. Rows with a matching CDR3 protein are joined into one entry that keeps the most common DNA and genes. It is TCRdb's table, rather than the study itself, that gives the V and J calls and clone size. The sample table records roughly 300,000 distinct CDR3 sequences; 8% of these occur just once. The ten largest clones add up to 14% to 15% of the sample.

The material sequenced was blood, either unsorted or a sorted T cell fraction (not recorded which). This clonotype originated in a male donor with ankylosing spondylitis. Recombination joined TRBV7-9 with TRBJ1-4, with 7 middle bases fitting TRBD1. The base sequence is TGTGCCTGCAGCGCCGACAGGGACCCCGCTACTAATGAAAAACTGTTTTTT. Its product reads: CACSADRDPATNEKLFF.